This T cell receptor beta chain is from a study of Graves' ophthalmopathy and Graves' hyperthyroidism. Study at large: Before any treatment, peripheral blood was taken at the initial diagnosis.

The TCR beta CDR3 regions underwent amplification from RNA transcripts. Investigators did first-round RT-PCR with HTBI primers, then second-round multiplex PCR. TCRdb re-called the multiplex PCR reads with MiXCR, one entry per CDR3 protein. The sample has around 470,000 distinct CDR3 sequences; approximately 15% are singletons. This clonotype was counted between two and nine times. As yet, its antigen is unknown. For donors with ophthalmopathy, the disease showed moderate-to-severe activity, reached CAS ≥3 and NOSPECS ≥4, and had lasted under 3 months. Study-level results: Most clonotypes expanded in thyroid above 0.001 frequency were present in blood too. With about 71% sensitivity and approximately 72% specificity, the model predicted ophthalmopathy progression.

V lost 4 bases, J lost 4 bases, and 9 bases stayed unmatched. CDR1 MNHNS and CDR2 SASEGT come from the germline V gene. The CDR3 has 15 residues. The receptor comes from a woman aged 25-40 years with Graves' ophthalmopathy. The V call is TRBV6-1, the J call TRBJ1-2; 7 bases fit TRBD1. Sequencing was carried out using blood. CDR3: CASSARGGGVYGYTF. The CDR3 nucleotides read TGTGCCAGCAGTGCCCGGGGAGGGGGCGTCTATGGCTACACCTTC.